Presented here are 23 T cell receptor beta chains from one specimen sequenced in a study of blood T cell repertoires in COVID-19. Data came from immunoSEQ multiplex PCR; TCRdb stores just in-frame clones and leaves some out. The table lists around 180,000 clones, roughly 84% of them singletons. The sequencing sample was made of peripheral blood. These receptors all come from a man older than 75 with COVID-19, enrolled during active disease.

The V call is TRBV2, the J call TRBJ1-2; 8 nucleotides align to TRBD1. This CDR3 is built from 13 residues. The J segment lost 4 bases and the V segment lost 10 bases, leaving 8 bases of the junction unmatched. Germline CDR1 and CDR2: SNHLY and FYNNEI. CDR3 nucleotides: TGTGCCACAAGACAGGGGACTGGCTATGGCTACACCTTC. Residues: CATRQGTGYGYTF.

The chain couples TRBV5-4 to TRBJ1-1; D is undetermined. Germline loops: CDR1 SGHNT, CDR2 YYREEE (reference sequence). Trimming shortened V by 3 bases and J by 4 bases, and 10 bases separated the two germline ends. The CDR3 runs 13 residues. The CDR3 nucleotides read TGTGCCAGCAGCTCCTACCGAACCACTGAAGCTTTCTTT. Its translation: CASSSYRTTEAFF.

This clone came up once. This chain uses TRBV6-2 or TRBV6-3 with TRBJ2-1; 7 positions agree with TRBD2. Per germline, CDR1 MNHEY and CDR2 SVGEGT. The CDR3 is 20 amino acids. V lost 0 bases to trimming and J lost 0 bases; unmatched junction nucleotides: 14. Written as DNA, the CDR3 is TGTGCCAGCAGTTACTCGGTGACTAGCCTTTCCCTCAGCTCCTACAATGAGCAGTTCTTC. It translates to CASSYSVTSLSLSSYNEQFF.

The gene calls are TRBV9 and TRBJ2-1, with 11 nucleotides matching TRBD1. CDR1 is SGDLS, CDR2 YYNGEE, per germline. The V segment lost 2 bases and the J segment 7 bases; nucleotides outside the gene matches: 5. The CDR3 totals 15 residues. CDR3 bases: TGTGCCAGCAGCGTCTCCGGGACAGGGGGTAATGAGCAGTTCTTC. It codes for CASSVSGTGGNEQFF.

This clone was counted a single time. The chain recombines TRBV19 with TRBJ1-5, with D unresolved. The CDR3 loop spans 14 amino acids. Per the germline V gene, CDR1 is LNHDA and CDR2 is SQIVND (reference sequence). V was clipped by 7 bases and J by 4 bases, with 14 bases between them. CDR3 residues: CASIGTNRNQPQHF. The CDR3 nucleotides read TGTGCCAGTATTGGCACCAACAGAAATCAGCCCCAGCATTTT.

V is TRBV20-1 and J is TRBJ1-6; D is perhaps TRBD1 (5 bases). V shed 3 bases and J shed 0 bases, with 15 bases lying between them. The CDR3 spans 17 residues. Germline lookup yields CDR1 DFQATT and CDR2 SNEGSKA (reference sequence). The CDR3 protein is CSASNGARSSYNSPLHF. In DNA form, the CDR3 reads TGCAGTGCTAGTAATGGGGCCCGGAGCTCCTATAATTCACCCCTCCACTTT.

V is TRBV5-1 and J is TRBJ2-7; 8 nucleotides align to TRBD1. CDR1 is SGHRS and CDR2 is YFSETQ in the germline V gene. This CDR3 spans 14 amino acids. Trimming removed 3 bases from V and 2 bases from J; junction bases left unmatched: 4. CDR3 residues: CASSWLGQAYEQYF. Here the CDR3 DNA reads TGCGCCAGCAGCTGGTTGGGACAGGCCTACGAGCAGTACTTC.

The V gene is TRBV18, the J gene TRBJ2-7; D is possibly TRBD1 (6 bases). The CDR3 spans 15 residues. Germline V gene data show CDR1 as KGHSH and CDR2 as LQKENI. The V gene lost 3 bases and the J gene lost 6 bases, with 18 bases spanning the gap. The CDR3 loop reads CASSPGMGAVSEQYF. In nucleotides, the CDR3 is TGTGCCAGCTCACCTGGTATGGGGGCCGTATCCGAGCAGTACTTC.

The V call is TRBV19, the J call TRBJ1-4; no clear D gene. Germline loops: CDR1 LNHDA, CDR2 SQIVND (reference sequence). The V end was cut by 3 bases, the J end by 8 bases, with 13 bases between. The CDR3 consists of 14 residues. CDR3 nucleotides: TGTGCCAGTAGTATTGATGGTACGCGGGAAAAACTGTTTTTT. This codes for CASSIDGTREKLFF.

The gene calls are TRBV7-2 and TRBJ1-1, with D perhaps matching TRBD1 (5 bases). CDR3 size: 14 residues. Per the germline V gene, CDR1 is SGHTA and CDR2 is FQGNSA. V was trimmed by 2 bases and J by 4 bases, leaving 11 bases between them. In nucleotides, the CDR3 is TGTGCCAGCAGCTTACAGGGTTGGGCCACTGAAGCTTTCTTT. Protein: CASSLQGWATEAFF.

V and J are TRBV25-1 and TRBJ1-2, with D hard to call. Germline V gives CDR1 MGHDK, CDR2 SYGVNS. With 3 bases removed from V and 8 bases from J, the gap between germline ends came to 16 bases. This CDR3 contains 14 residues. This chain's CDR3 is CASSDYAGVQGYTF. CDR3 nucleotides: TGTGCCAGCAGTGACTATGCCGGGGTACAGGGCTACACCTTC.

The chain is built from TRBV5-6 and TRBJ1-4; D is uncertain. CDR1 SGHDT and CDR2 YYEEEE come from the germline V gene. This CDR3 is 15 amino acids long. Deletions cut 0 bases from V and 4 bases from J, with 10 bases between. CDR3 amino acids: CASSLGGGSNEKLFF. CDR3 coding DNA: TGTGCCAGCAGCTTGGGGGGAGGGAGTAATGAAAAACTGTTTTTT.

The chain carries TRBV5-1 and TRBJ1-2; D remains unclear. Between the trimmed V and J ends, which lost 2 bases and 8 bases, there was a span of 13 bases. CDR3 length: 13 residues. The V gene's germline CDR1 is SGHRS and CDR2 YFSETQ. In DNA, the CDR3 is TGCGCCAGCAGCTTTATGCGAAATCGGGGCTACACCTTC. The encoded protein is CASSFMRNRGYTF. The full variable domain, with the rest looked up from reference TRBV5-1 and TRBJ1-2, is KAGVTQTPRYLIKTRGQQVTLSCSPISGHRSVSWYQQTPGQGLQFLFEYFSETQRNKGNFPGRFSGRQFSNSRSEMNVSTLELGDSALYLCASSFMRNRGYTFGSGTRLTVV.

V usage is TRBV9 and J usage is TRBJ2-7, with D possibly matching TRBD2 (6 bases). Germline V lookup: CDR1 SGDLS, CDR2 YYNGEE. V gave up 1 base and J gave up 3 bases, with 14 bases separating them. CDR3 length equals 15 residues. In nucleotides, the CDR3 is TGTGCCAGCAGCGTAACCCCCAGGGACTTCTACGAGCAGTACTTC. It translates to CASSVTPRDFYEQYF.

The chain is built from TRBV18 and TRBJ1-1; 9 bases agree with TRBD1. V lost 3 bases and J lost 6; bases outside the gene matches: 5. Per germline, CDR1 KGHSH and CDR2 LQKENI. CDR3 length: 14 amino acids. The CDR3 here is CASSPGTGSAEAFF. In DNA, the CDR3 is TGTGCCAGCTCACCTGGGACAGGGTCGGCTGAAGCTTTCTTT.

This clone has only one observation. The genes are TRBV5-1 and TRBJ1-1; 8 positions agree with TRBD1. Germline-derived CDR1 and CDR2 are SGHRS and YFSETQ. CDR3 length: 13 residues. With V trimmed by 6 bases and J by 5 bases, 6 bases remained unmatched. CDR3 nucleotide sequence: TGCGCCAGCACACAGGGGGTATATACTGAAGCTTTCTTT. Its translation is CASTQGVYTEAFF.

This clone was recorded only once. The CDR3 nucleotides read TGTGCTAGTGGTTCTTCCGGGACAGCGGAGACCCAGTACTTC. It encodes CASGSSGTAETQYF. This chain uses TRBV12-5 with TRBJ2-5; 7 bases align to TRBD1. V shed 4 bases and J 5 bases; nucleotides not matched to a gene: 7. Germline-derived CDR1 and CDR2 are LGHNT and FRNRAP. The CDR3 is made up of 14 amino acids. The entire variable domain, with the rest obtained from reference TRBV12-5 and TRBJ2-5, is as follows: DARVTQTPRHKVTEMGQEVTMRCQPILGHNTVFWYRQTMMQGLELLAYFRNRAPLDDSGMPKDRFSAEMPDATLATLKIQPSEPRDSAVYFCASGSSGTAETQYFGPGTRLLVL.

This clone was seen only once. CDR3 coding DNA: TGTGCCAGCAGTTACGACAGGAGCCTGAACGAGCAGTACTTC. Translating gives CASSYDRSLNEQYF. J is TRBJ2-7 and V is TRBV6-5; D may be TRBD1 (6 bases). This CDR3 is 14 amino acids long. From germline, CDR1 is MNHEY and CDR2 SVGAGI. V lost 2 bases and J 5 bases, leaving 13 bases between the germline ends.

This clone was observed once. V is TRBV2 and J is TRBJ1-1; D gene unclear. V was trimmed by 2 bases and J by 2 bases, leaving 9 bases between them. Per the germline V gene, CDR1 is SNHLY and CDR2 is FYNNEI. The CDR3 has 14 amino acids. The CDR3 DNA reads TGTGCCAGCAGTGAATCTGAGGTTAACACTGAAGCTTTCTTT. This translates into CASSESEVNTEAFF.

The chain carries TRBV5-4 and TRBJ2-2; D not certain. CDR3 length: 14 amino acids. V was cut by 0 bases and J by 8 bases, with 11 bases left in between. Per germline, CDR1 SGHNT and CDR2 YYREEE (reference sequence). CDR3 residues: CASSLATFTGELFF. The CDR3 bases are TGTGCCAGCAGCTTGGCGACTTTTACTGGGGAGCTGTTTTTT.

This CDR3 reads CASTEPGQSNEQFF. CDR3 nucleotide sequence: TGTGCCAGCACCGAACCGGGACAGAGCAATGAGCAGTTCTTC. The rearrangement uses TRBV25-1 and TRBJ2-1; 7 nucleotides line up with TRBD1. The length of the CDR3 is 14 residues. Germline loops: CDR1 MGHDK, CDR2 SYGVNS. J lost 6 bases, V lost 7 bases, and 9 bases had no gene match.

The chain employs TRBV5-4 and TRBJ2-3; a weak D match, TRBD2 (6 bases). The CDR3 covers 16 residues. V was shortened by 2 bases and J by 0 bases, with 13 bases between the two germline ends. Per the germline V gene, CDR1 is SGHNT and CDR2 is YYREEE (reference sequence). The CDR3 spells CASSFMGRGSTDTQYF. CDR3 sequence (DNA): TGTGCCAGCAGCTTCATGGGGCGGGGTAGCACAGATACGCAGTATTTT.

CDR3 residues: CASSPIRENTGELFF. CDR3 bases: TGTGCCAGCTCACCGATACGGGAGAACACCGGGGAGCTGTTTTTT. The chain employs TRBV18 and TRBJ2-2, with D tentatively TRBD2 (5 bases). The V gene lost 3 bases and the J gene lost 1 base, with 9 bases spanning the gap. Germline assignment: CDR1 KGHSH and CDR2 LQKENI. This CDR3 comprises 15 residues.